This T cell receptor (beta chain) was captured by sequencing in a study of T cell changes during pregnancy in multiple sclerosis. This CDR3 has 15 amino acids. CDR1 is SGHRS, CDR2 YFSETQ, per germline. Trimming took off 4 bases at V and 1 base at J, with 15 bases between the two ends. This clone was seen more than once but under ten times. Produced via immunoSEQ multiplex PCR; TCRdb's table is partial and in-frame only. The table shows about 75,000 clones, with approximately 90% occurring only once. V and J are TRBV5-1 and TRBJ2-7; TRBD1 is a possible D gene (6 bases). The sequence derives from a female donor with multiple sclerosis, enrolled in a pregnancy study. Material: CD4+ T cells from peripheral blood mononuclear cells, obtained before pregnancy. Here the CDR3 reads CASSVGTTGSYEQYF. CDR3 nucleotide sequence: TGCGCCAGCAGCGTAGGAACGACAGGTTCCTACGAGCAGTACTTC.